The 23 T cell receptor beta chains listed next were all sequenced from one sample in a study of control samples from healthy donors and cancer patients. Some clones are missing from TCRdb's copy, which holds only in-frame ones; the method was immunoSEQ multiplex PCR. The data show roughly 120,000 clones, 88% seen once. Sequencing was carried out using blood. The receptors originated from a woman aged 70-85 years in good health.

V gene TRBV2 combines with J gene TRBJ2-5; D uncertain. Trimming took 5 bases from V and 3 from J, leaving 4 bases between them. The germline CDR1 and CDR2 sequences are SNHLY and FYNNEI. This CDR3 has 11 residues. DNA of the CDR3: TGTGCCAGCAGTCTAGAAGAGACCCAGTACTTC. Translation: CASSLEETQYF. The full variable domain, with the rest looked up from reference TRBV2 and TRBJ2-5, is EPEVTQTPSHQVTQMGQEVILRCVPISNHLYFYWYRQILGQKVEFLVSFYNNEISEKSEIFDDQFSVERPDGSNFTLKIRSTKLEDSAMYFCASSLEETQYFGPGTRLLVL.

V is TRBV5-4 and J is TRBJ1-4, with D possibly TRBD1 on 6 matching bases. Trimming pared 0 bases from V and 8 bases from J, leaving 11 bases between. In germline, CDR1 is SGHNT, CDR2 YYREEE (reference sequence). The length of the CDR3 is 14 residues. The CDR3, as DNA: TGTGCCAGCAGCTTGGAATGGGGACAAGAAAAACTGTTTTTT. Its protein is CASSLEWGQEKLFF.

This rearrangement joins TRBV7-8 to TRBJ1-6; 7 bases map to TRBD1. Germline CDR1 SGHVS, CDR2 FQNEAQ. The CDR3 sequence is 15 residues long. V lost 1 base and J lost 8; bases outside the gene matches: 5. CDR3 in amino acids: CASSLVGTDYSPLHF. DNA of the CDR3: TGTGCCAGCAGCTTAGTAGGGACAGACTATTCACCCCTCCACTTT.

This clone was counted many times. The chain uses TRBV5-4 and TRBJ2-7; D is unclear. The germline gives CDR1 SGHNT, CDR2 YYREEE (reference sequence). Trimming took off 4 bases at V and 2 bases at J, with 13 bases between the two ends. This CDR3 region has 14 residues. CDR3 sequence (DNA): TGTGCCAGCAGCCCCAACCCGGGCACCTACGAGCAGTACTTC. Residues: CASSPNPGTYEQYF.

The chain recombines TRBV14 with TRBJ2-7, with D perhaps matching TRBD1 (5 bases). CDR3 length: 23 residues. V lost 4 bases, J lost 3 bases, and 40 bases lay in between. Germline V CDR1 and CDR2: SGHDN, FVKESK. CDR3 coding DNA: TGTGCCAGCAGCCGAAAGGGAACTAAGGGGCTGGGGTATCAGCTTTCCCTGAACTACGAGCAGTACTTC. Translation gives CASSRKGTKGLGYQLSLNYEQYF. The full variable domain, completed using reference TRBV14 and TRBJ2-7, is EAGVTQFPSHSVIEKGQTVTLRCDPISGHDNLYWYRRVMGKEIKFLLHFVKESKQDESGMPNNRFLAERTGGTYSTLKVQPAELEDSGVYFCASSRKGTKGLGYQLSLNYEQYFGPGTRLTVT.

V gene TRBV4-1 combines with J gene TRBJ2-2; perhaps D is TRBD1 or TRBD2 (5 bases each). The germline gives CDR1 MGHRA, CDR2 YSYEKL. This CDR3 has 16 residues. Trimming took off 2 bases at V and 0 bases at J, with 10 bases between the two ends. The CDR3 nucleotides are TGCGCCAGCAGCCAACTTGGGACCGCGAACACCGGGGAGCTGTTTTTT. Protein sequence: CASSQLGTANTGELFF.

This clone was recorded only once. The rearrangement joins TRBV7-2 to TRBJ1-5; tentatively, D is TRBD1 (6 bases). V lost 5 bases and J 3 bases, leaving 11 bases between the germline ends. CDR1 and CDR2 from the germline V gene are SGHTA and FQGNSA. This CDR3 contains 14 residues. Written as DNA, the CDR3 is TGTGCCAGCAGCACGGGGGACAACAATCAGCCCCAGCATTTT. Amino acid sequence: CASSTGDNNQPQHF. The full variable domain, with the rest looked up from reference TRBV7-2 and TRBJ1-5, is GAGVSQSPSNKVTEKGKDVELRCDPISGHTALYWYRQSLGQGLEFLIYFQGNSAPDKSGLPSDRFSAERTGGSVSTLTIQRTQQEDSAVYLCASSTGDNNQPQHFGDGTRLSIL.

Details on this clone: In the same sample, other DNA sequences code for this CDR3. The rearrangement links TRBV9 to TRBJ2-1; TRBD2 might be the D (6 bases). CDR3 size: 15 residues. Between the trimmed V and J ends, which lost 0 bases and 4 bases, there was a span of 11 bases. Germline V gives CDR1 SGDLS, CDR2 YYNGEE. The CDR3 sequence: CASSVVGGEYNEQFF. In nucleotides, the CDR3 is TGTGCCAGCAGCGTAGTGGGCGGGGAGTACAATGAGCAGTTCTTC.

This chain links TRBV5-6 with TRBJ2-5; D assignment may be TRBD1 or TRBD2 (5 bases each). CDR1 is SGHDT and CDR2 is YYEEEE in the germline V gene. The CDR3 consists of 16 residues. The V gene lost 4 bases and the J gene lost 5 bases, with 21 bases spanning the gap. CDR3 region: CASSRSGARFGETQYF. The CDR3 DNA is TGTGCCAGCAGCCGCTCCGGGGCCCGGTTTGGGGAGACCCAGTACTTC.

The DNA of the CDR3 is TGCAGTGCCGACACCGCCGGGGAGCAGTTCTTC. This encodes CSADTAGEQFF. The chain is built from TRBV20-1 and TRBJ2-1, with no clear D. V dropped 6 bases and J dropped 10 bases, with 13 bases sitting between them. The CDR3 runs to 11 residues. CDR1 DFQATT and CDR2 SNEGSKA come from the germline V gene (reference sequence).

The V and J genes are TRBV5-1 and TRBJ1-1; no definite D call. Trimming took off 5 bases at V and 0 bases at J, with 11 bases between the two ends. Germline CDR1 is SGHRS and CDR2 is YFSETQ. The CDR3 runs to 14 residues. The CDR3 DNA reads as TGCGCCAGCAGATCCTCGACGGTGAACACTGAAGCTTTCTTT. It yields the protein CASRSSTVNTEAFF.

The rearrangement joins TRBV7-9 to TRBJ2-4; D possibly corresponds to TRBD2 (6 bases). The germline V gene has CDR1 SEHNR and CDR2 FQNEAQ (reference sequence). V was cut by 7 bases and J by 2 bases, with 12 bases left in between. CDR3 size: 14 residues. CDR3: CASMGGVTKNIQYF. The CDR3 coding sequence is TGTGCCAGCATGGGCGGGGTTACCAAAAACATTCAGTACTTC.

The rearrangement uses TRBV19 and TRBJ1-3; D is uncertain. Looked up from germline, CDR1 is LNHDA and CDR2 is SQIVND (reference sequence). The germline V and J ends were trimmed by 6 bases and 4 bases, with 10 bases remaining between them. This CDR3 is 13 amino acids long. In DNA, the CDR3 is TGTGCCAGTAGCACCGTACTAGGAAACACCATATATTTT. Its translation is CASSTVLGNTIYF.

The CDR3 protein is CASSPRGPYGYTF. CDR3 bases: TGTGCCAGCAGCCCCCGGGGACCTTATGGCTACACCTTC. This chain links TRBV5-4 with TRBJ1-2, with D perhaps matching TRBD1 (5 bases). V was trimmed by 4 bases and J by 5 bases, leaving 12 bases between them. Germline CDR1 reads SGHNT; CDR2 reads YYREEE (reference sequence). The CDR3 loop spans 13 amino acids. Full variable domain (missing parts from reference TRBV5-4 and TRBJ1-2): ETGVTQSPTHLIKTRGQQVTLRCSSQSGHNTVSWYQQALGQGPQFIFQYYREEENGRGNFPPRFSGLQFPNYSSELNVNALELDDSALYLCASSPRGPYGYTFGSGTRLTVV.

The chain recombines TRBV15 with TRBJ1-5, with unresolved D. The CDR3 contains 15 residues. Trimming pared 1 base from V and 2 bases from J, leaving 9 bases between. From germline, CDR1 is LNHNV and CDR2 YYDKDF (reference sequence). In DNA, the CDR3 is TGTGCCACCAGCAGAGGGGGTCGGGGCAATCAGCCCCAGCATTTT. Its protein product is CATSRGGRGNQPQHF.

The chain carries TRBV7-9 and TRBJ2-2, with a weak D call TRBD2 (6 bases). The germline CDR1 and CDR2 sequences are SEHNR and FQNEAQ (reference sequence). This CDR3 is 15 amino acids long. V was pared by 6 bases and J by 1 base, with 12 bases between. CDR3 sequence reads: CASSPGLLNTGELFF. CDR3 coding DNA: TGTGCCAGCAGTCCGGGACTCTTGAACACCGGGGAGCTGTTTTTT.

The chain carries TRBV5-1 and TRBJ1-2; no reliable D call. The CDR3 is 15 residues long. Germline CDR1 is SGHRS and CDR2 is YFSETQ. The germline V and J ends were trimmed by 0 bases and 10 bases, with 19 bases remaining between them. CDR3 sequence (DNA): TGCGCCAGCAGCTTGGGGGGTGACAACAAACGGGACTACACCTTC. This gives the protein CASSLGGDNKRDYTF.

Only a few counts were recorded for this clone. V is TRBV7-2 and J is TRBJ1-5, with a weak D call TRBD1 (5 bases). Trimming left V 3 bases short and J 5 bases short, with 14 bases between. The germline CDR1 and CDR2 sequences are SGHTA and FQGNSA. The CDR3 totals 15 residues. The CDR3 sequence is CASSFGRGLDQPQHF. CDR3 sequence (DNA): TGTGCCAGCAGCTTTGGGCGGGGCTTGGATCAGCCCCAGCATTTT.

This clone came up once. The chain is built from TRBV5-5 and TRBJ1-2; TRBD1 might be the D (5 bases). V was pared by 0 bases and J by 0 bases, with 9 bases between. The CDR3 contains 15 residues. CDR1 and CDR2 from the germline V gene are SGHKS and YYEKEE (reference sequence). This CDR3 reads CASSLEWDPNYGYTF. CDR3 nucleotide sequence: TGTGCCAGCAGCTTGGAGTGGGACCCTAACTATGGCTACACCTTC. Drawing the rest from reference TRBV5-5 and TRBJ1-2, the complete variable domain is DAGVTQSPTHLIKTRGQQVTLRCSPISGHKSVSWYQQVLGQGPQFIFQYYEKEERGRGNFPDRFSARQFPNYSSELNVNALLLGDSALYLCASSLEWDPNYGYTFGSGTRLTVV.

The genes are TRBV11-1 and TRBJ2-7; no clear D gene. This CDR3 has 15 residues. Looked up from germline, CDR1 is SGHAT and CDR2 is FQDESV (reference sequence). V was trimmed by 1 base and J by 3 bases, leaving 13 bases between them. The CDR3 protein is CASSLETVSLYEQYF. The CDR3 coding sequence is TGTGCCAGCAGCTTAGAGACGGTCTCACTCTACGAGCAGTACTTC.

The rearrangement uses TRBV6-6 and TRBJ1-1; D gene ambiguous. Trimming removed 6 bases from V and 1 base from J, with 12 bases in between. The germline CDR1 and CDR2 sequences are MNHNY and SVGAGI (reference sequence). This CDR3 contains 14 residues. The CDR3 nucleotides are TGTGCCAGCAGACCTCCGCAGGCGAACACTGAAGCTTTCTTT. It encodes CASRPPQANTEAFF.

V is TRBV19 and J is TRBJ1-3; perhaps TRBD1 as D (6 bases). This CDR3 contains 14 residues. Germline CDR1 and CDR2: LNHDA and SQIVND (reference sequence). V dropped 5 bases and J dropped 3 bases, with 11 bases sitting between them. In DNA, the CDR3 is TGTGCCAGTAGTGTCCAGGGGATTGGAAACACCATATATTTT. Amino acids: CASSVQGIGNTIYF. The full variable domain, its missing parts supplied by reference TRBV19 and TRBJ1-3, is DGGITQSPKYLFRKEGQNVTLSCEQNLNHDAMYWYRQDPGQGLRLIYYSQIVNDFQKGDIAEGYSVSREKKESFPLTVTSAQKNPTAFYLCASSVQGIGNTIYFGEGSWLTVV.

This clone was detected once. The CDR3 protein is CASSFSRGAYNEQFF. CDR3 coding DNA: TGCGCCAGCAGCTTTTCGAGAGGGGCCTACAATGAGCAGTTCTTC. This chain connects TRBV5-1 to TRBJ2-1; either TRBD1 or TRBD2 may supply D (5 bases each). Germline-derived CDR1 and CDR2 are SGHRS and YFSETQ. The CDR3 is made up of 15 amino acids. V lost 2 bases to trimming and J lost 2 bases, with 11 bases between them.